The T cell receptor (beta chain) described here comes from a study of T cells after yellow fever vaccination. TCRdb re-derived calls from the 5' RACE reads in MiXCR, one entry per CDR3 protein. The data contain about 510,000 distinct CDR3 sequences, roughly 22% of them singletons. This CDR3 spans 17 amino acids. The germline V gene has CDR1 SEHNR and CDR2 FQNEAQ (reference sequence). Between the trimmed V and J ends, which lost 4 bases and 0 bases, there was a span of 13 bases. The sequence was obtained from a man aged 18 to 29 who received the YFV17D yellow fever vaccine. The chain joins TRBV7-9 to TRBJ1-6; no reliable D call. The sample was PBMCs, taken about 21 days after the first yellow fever vaccination. CDR3 sequence: CASSSSEASSYNSPLHF. The DNA of the CDR3 is TGTGCCAGCAGCTCGTCTGAGGCGAGCTCCTATAATTCACCCCTCCACTTT.